This T cell receptor beta chain was captured in a study of breast tumors, draining lymph nodes, adjacent tissues. Findings of the study overall: Luminal-like breast cancer showed significantly higher tumor–nontumor repertoire similarity than basal-like. Tumor T cell lymph node origin was a supported hypothesis, not proven.

Breast cancer patients provided tissue from their axillary draining lymph nodes. TCRdb analysed the multiplex PCR reads with MiXCR anew, one entry per CDR3 protein. The sample holds 200,000 to 250,000 distinct CDR3 sequences, about 30% seen once. About this clonotype itself: Its antigen is still unknown.

The junction had 10 bases not matched to a gene; V was cut back by 0 bases and J by 0 bases. Germline CDR1 is SGDLS and CDR2 is YYNGEE. This CDR3 has 18 residues. The chain uses TRBV9 and TRBJ1-1, with 8 bases lining up with TRBD1. The sequence came from a female donor with breast cancer. Some clones in this sample may be carry-over from other donors' samples. Sequenced input: axillary lymph node tissue. The CDR3 DNA reads TGTGCCAGCAGCGTAGGGTCCCAGGGGGCGGGGGTGAACACTGAAGCTTTCTTT. Translating gives CASSVGSQGAGVNTEAFF.